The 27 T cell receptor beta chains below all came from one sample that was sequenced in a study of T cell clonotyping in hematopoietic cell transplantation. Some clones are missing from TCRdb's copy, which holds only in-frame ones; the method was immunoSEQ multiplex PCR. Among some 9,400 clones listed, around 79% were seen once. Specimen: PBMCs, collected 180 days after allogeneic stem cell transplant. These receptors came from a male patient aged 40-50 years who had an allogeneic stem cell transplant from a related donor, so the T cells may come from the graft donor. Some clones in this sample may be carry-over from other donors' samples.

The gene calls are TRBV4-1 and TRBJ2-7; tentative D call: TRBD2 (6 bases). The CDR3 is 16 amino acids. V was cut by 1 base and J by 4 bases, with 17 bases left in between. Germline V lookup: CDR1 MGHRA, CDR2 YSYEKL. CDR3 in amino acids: CASSQVFTVGGYEQYF. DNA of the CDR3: TGCGCCAGCAGCCAAGTTTTCACGGTCGGAGGGTACGAGCAGTACTTC.

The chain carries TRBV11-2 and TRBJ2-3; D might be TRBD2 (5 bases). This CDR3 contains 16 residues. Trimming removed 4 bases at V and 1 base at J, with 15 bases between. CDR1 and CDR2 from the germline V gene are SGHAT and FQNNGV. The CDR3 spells CASSSLSGFGTDTQYF. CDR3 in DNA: TGTGCCAGCAGCTCCCTATCGGGGTTCGGCACAGATACGCAGTATTTT.

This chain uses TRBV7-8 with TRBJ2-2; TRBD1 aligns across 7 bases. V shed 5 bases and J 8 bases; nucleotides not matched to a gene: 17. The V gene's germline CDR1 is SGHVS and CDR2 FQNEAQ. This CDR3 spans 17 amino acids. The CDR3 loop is CASSHPSRQGRAGELFF. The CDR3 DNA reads TGTGCCAGCAGCCACCCCTCCCGACAGGGTAGGGCTGGGGAGCTGTTTTTT.

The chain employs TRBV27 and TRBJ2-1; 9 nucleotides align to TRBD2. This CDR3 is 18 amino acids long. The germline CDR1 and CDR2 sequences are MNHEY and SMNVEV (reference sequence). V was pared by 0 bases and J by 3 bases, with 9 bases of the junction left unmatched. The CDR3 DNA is TGTGCCAGCAGTTTATCTTCGGCTAGCGGGGTCGACTACAATGAGCAGTTCTTC. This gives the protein CASSLSSASGVDYNEQFF.

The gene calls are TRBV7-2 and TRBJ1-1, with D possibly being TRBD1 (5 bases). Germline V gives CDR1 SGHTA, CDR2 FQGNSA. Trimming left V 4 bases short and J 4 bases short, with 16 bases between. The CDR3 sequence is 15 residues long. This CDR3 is CASSSRAGMFTEAFF. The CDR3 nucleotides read TGTGCCAGCAGCTCCAGAGCAGGGATGTTCACTGAAGCTTTCTTT.

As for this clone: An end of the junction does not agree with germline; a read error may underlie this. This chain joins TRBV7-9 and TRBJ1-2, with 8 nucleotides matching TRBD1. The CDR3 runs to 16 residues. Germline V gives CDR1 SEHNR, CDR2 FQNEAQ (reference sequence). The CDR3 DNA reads TGTGCCAGCACCTTAAACAGGGGGTTTGATGCTAATGGCTACACCTTC. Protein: CASTLNRGFDANGYTF.

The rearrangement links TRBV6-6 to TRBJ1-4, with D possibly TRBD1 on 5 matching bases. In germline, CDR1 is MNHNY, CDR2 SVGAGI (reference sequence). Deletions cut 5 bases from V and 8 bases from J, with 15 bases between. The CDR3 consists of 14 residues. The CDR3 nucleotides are TGTGCCAGCAGTGCCCCCGGGACTCTCGAAAAACTGTTTTTT. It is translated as CASSAPGTLEKLFF.

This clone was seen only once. The CDR3 spells CSVEDRGSIFIYGYTF. For the CDR3, the DNA is TGCAGCGTTGAAGATCGGGGCAGCATTTTCATCTATGGCTACACCTTC. The chain employs TRBV29-1 and TRBJ1-2; the D gene is possibly TRBD1 (5 bases). The V and J ends lost 0 bases and 4 bases respectively, with 18 bases between them. The CDR3 runs to 16 residues. Per the germline V gene, CDR1 is SQVTM and CDR2 is ANQGSEA.

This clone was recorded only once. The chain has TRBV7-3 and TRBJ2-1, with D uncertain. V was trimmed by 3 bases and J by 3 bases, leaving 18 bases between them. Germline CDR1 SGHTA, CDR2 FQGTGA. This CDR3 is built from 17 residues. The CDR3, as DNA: TGTGCCAGCAGCTTCGGAAACTCCAAAGGCATCTACAATGAGCAGTTCTTC. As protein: CASSFGNSKGIYNEQFF.

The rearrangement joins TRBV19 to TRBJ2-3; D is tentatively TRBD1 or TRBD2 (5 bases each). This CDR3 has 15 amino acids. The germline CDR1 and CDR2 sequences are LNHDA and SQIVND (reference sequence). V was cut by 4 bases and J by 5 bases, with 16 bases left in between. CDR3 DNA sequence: TGTGCCAGTAGTACCCCGGGACCCTCTGGAGATACGCAGTATTTT. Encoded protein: CASSTPGPSGDTQYF.

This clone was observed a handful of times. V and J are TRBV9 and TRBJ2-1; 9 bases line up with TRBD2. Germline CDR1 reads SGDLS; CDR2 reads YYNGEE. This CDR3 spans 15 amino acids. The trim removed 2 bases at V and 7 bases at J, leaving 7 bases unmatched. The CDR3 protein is CASSVTGTSRNEQFF. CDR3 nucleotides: TGTGCCAGCAGCGTTACGGGGACTAGCAGGAATGAGCAGTTCTTC.

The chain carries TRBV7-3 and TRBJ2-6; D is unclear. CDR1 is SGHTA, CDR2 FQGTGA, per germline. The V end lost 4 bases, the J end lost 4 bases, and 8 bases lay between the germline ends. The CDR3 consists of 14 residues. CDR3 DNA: TGTGCCAGCAGCTCAGTTCCCGGGGCCAACGTCCTGACTTTC. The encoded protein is CASSSVPGANVLTF.

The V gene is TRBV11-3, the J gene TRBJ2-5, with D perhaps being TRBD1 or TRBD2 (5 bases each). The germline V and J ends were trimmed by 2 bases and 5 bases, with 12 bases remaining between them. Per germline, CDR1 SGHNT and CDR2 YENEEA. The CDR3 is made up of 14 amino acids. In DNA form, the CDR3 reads TGTGCCAGCAGCTTATCGGGGCTGTATGAGACCCAGTACTTC. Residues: CASSLSGLYETQYF. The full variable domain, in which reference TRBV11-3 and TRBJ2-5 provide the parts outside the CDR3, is EAGVVQSPRYKIIEKKQPVAFWCNPISGHNTLYWYLQNLGQGPELLIRYENEEAVDDSQLPKDRFSAERLKGVDSTLKIQPAELGDSAVYLCASSLSGLYETQYFGPGTRLLVL.

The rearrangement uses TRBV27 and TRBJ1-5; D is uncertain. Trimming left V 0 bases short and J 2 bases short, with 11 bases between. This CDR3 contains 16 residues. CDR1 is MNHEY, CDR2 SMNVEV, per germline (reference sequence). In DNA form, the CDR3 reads TGTGCCAGCAGTTTATCGTCAGGCGTGGGCAATCAGCCCCAGCATTTT. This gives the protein CASSLSSGVGNQPQHF.

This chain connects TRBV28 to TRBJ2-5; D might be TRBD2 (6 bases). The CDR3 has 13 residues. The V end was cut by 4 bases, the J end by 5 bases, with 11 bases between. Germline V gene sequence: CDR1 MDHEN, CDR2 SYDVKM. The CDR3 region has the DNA TGTGCCAGCAGTTGGTACAGCGGGGAGACCCAGTACTTC. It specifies CASSWYSGETQYF.

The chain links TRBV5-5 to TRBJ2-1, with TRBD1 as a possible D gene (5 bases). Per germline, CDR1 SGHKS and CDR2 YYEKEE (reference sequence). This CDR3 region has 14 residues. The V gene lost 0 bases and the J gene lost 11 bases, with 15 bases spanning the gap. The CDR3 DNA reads TGTGCCAGCAGCTTGGCCGTGGCAGGGTCGCAGCAGTTCTTC. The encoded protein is CASSLAVAGSQQFF.

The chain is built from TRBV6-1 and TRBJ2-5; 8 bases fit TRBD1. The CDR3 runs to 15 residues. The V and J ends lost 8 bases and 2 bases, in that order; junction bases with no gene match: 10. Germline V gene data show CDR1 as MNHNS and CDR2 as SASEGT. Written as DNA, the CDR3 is TGTGCCAGCGGGAGGACAGGGTTGATTCAAGAGACCCAGTACTTC. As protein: CASGRTGLIQETQYF.

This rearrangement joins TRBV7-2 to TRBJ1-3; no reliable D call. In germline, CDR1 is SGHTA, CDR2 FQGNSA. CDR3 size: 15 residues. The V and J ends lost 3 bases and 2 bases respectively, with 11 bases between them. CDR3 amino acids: CASSFGVTAGNTIYF. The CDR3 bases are TGTGCCAGCAGCTTCGGGGTTACGGCTGGAAACACCATATATTTT.

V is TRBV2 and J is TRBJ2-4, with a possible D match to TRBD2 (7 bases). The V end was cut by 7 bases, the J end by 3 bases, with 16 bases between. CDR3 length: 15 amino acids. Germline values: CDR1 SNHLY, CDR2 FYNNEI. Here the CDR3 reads CASTPRGAGKNIQYF. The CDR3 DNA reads TGTGCCAGCACCCCACGGGGGGCTGGCAAAAACATTCAGTACTTC.

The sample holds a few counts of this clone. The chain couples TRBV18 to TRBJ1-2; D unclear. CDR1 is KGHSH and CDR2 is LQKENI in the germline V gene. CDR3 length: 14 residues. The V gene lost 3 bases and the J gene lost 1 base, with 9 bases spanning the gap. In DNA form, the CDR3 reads TGTGCCAGCTCACCGGACGGCTTTAACTATGGCTACACCTTC. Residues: CASSPDGFNYGYTF.

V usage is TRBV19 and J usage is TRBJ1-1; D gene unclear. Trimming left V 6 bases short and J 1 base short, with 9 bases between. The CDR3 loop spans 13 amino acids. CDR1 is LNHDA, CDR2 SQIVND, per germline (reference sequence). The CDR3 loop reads CASSFRRNTEAFF. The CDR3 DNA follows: TGTGCCAGTAGCTTTAGACGGAACACTGAAGCTTTCTTT.

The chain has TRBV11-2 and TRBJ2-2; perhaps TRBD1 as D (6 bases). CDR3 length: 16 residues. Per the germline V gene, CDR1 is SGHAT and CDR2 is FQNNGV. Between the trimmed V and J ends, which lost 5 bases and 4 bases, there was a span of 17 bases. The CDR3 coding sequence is TGTGCCAGCAGCCTCTGGCGTGGGGGCCTCACCGGGGAGCTGTTTTTT. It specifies CASSLWRGGLTGELFF.

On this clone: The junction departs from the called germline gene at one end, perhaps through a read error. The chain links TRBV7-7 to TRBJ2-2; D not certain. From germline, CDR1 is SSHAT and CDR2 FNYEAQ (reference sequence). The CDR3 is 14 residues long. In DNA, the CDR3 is TGTGCTAGCAGCAAGTACTTCGGGTCCGGGGAGCTGTTTTTT. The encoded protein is CASSKYFGSGELFF.

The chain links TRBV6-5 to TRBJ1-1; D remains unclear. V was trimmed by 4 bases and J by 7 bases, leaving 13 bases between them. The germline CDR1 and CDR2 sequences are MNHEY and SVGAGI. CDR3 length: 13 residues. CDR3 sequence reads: CASSSRRASEAFF. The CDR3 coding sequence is TGTGCCAGCAGTTCCCGAAGGGCCAGTGAAGCTTTCTTT.

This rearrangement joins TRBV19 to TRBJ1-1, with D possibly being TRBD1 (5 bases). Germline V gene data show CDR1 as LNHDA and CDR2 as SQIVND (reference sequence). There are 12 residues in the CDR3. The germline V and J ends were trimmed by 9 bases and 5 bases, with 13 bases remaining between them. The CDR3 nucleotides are TGTGCCAGCAGGATCGGGGGAACTGAAGCTTTCTTT. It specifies CASRIGGTEAFF.

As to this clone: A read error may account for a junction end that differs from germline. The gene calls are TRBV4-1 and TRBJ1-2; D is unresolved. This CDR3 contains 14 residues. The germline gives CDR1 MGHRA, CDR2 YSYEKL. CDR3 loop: CASSQGVINYGHTF. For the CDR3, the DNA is TGCGCCAGCAGCCAAGGGGTAATTAACTATGGCCACACCTTC.

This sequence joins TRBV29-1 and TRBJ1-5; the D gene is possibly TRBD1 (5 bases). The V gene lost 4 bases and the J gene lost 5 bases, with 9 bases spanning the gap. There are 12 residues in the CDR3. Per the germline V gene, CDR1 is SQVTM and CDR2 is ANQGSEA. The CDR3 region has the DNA TGCAGCGTTGCAGGGCTGGATCAGCCCCAGCATTTT. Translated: CSVAGLDQPQHF.